This entry describes one TCR beta chain. What it binds is unknown. Between the trimmed V and J ends, which lost 5 bases and 8 bases, there was a span of 12 bases. CDR3 length: 13 residues. Looked up from germline, CDR1 is SGHAT and CDR2 is FQNNGV. Study results and caveats: Tumor memory CD4+ T cell TCR gene usage was found to cluster with blood and lymph node memory CD4+ cells and with lymph node naive CD4+ cells.

After constant-region reverse-primer amplification, full-length variable regions underwent semi-nested PCR with Nested Universal Primer A. TCRdb processed the 5' RACE reads anew with MiXCR; each CDR3 protein has one entry. The sample yields some 31,000 distinct CDR3 sequences, approximately 24% seen once. The chain uses TRBV11-2 and TRBJ2-2; D unclear. The sequencing sample was made of naive CD4+ T cells sorted from a lymph node. As for subset: naive CD4+ T cells, CD4+CD45RA+CD25-. This clonotype was obtained from a female donor with breast cancer. In DNA, the CDR3 is TGTGCCAGCAGCCCCGATCCGGAGGGGGAGCTGTTTTTT. Translated, it gives CASSPDPEGELFF. The variable domain in full, completed from reference TRBV11-2 and TRBJ2-2, reads EAGVAQSPRYKIIEKRQSVAFWCNPISGHATLYWYQQILGQGPKLLIQFQNNGVVDDSQLPKDRFSAERLKGVDSTLKIQPAKLEDSAVYLCASSPDPEGELFFGEGSRLTVL.